This passage covers 28 T cell receptor beta chains from one sample sequenced in a study of Ad26.COV2.S vaccination and SARS-CoV-2 variants. Measured with immunoSEQ multiplex PCR; TCRdb has only the in-frame clones, and not every one. The data contain 440,000 or so clones, 89% of them singletons. As for treatment: 15 to 20 received Ad26.COV2.S at low or high dose, single or two shots; about 5 received placebo; per-sample allocation not given. Repertoires come from day 63 after the first vaccine or placebo injection. The sample in question was peripheral blood, obtained in a trial of Ad26.COV2.S vaccine versus placebo. These receptors all stem from a person between 18 and 60 years old who received the Ad26.COV2.S COVID-19 vaccine or a placebo.

This chain links TRBV28 with TRBJ1-4; possible D gene TRBD1, 6 bases. Trimming stripped 7 bases from V and 0 bases from J, with 18 bases between. Germline-derived CDR1 and CDR2 are MDHEN and SYDVKM. The CDR3 has 17 residues. CDR3 coding DNA: TGTGCCAGCAAGAATGGGGGGCAAACTGCAACTAATGAAAAACTGTTTTTT. This sequence encodes CASKNGGQTATNEKLFF.

This clone was seen just once. The chain uses TRBV7-8 and TRBJ2-5; 9 bases fit TRBD2. The CDR3 loop spans 14 amino acids. V shed 2 bases and J 8 bases; nucleotides not matched to a gene: 6. Germline-derived CDR1 and CDR2 are SGHVS and FQNEAQ. The CDR3 loop reads CASSLSLAGKTQYF. The CDR3 DNA reads TGTGCCAGCAGCTTAAGTCTAGCGGGGAAAACCCAGTACTTC.

The chain employs TRBV28 and TRBJ1-2, with no clear D. Germline assignment: CDR1 MDHEN and CDR2 SYDVKM. Trimming took off 4 bases at V and 8 bases at J, with 20 bases between the two ends. This CDR3 has 15 residues. This CDR3 reads CASSWVARPSGGYTF. In DNA form, the CDR3 reads TGTGCCAGCAGTTGGGTGGCTCGGCCATCTGGGGGCTACACCTTC.

Concerning this clone itself: Other DNA sequences from this sample encode an identical CDR3 as well. The genes are TRBV4-1 and TRBJ2-3; D remains unclear. CDR3 length: 13 residues. Per the germline V gene, CDR1 is MGHRA and CDR2 is YSYEKL. V lost 3 bases to trimming and J lost 0 bases, with 4 bases between them. CDR3 loop: CASSQGSTDTQYF. The CDR3 DNA sequence: TGCGCCAGCAGCCAGGGGAGCACAGATACGCAGTATTTT.

This chain links TRBV9 with TRBJ1-3; D remains ambiguous. Per the germline V gene, CDR1 is SGDLS and CDR2 is YYNGEE. V shed 0 bases and J shed 0 bases, with 7 bases lying between them. CDR3 length equals 15 residues. CDR3 nucleotides: TGTGCCAGCAGCGTAGGGTCCACCTCTGGAAACACCATATATTTT. It is translated as CASSVGSTSGNTIYF.

The rearrangement joins TRBV7-3 to TRBJ2-3, with 12 bases that match TRBD1. The CDR3 consists of 19 residues. The trim removed 5 bases at V and 4 bases at J, leaving 16 bases unmatched. Looked up from germline, CDR1 is SGHTA and CDR2 is FQGTGA. CDR3 protein: CASSPVGGTGGAIADTQYF. The CDR3 DNA is TGTGCCAGCAGCCCCGTGGGAGGGACAGGGGGCGCGATCGCAGATACGCAGTATTTT. Full variable domain (rest looked up from reference TRBV7-3 and TRBJ2-3): GAGVSQTPSNKVTEKGKYVELRCDPISGHTALYWYRQSLGQGPEFLIYFQGTGAADDSGLPNDRFFAVRPEGSVSTLKIQRTERGDSAVYLCASSPVGGTGGAIADTQYFGPGTRLTVL.

The rearrangement uses TRBV5-1 and TRBJ1-3; TRBD1 is a possible D gene (6 bases). The germline V gene encodes CDR1 SGHRS and CDR2 YFSETQ. The CDR3 has 15 amino acids. The V end lost 4 bases, the J end lost 0 bases, and 11 bases lay between the germline ends. CDR3 in amino acids: CASSQGHLSGNTIYF. DNA for the CDR3: TGCGCCAGCAGCCAGGGACACCTCTCTGGAAACACCATATATTTT.

This clone is a singleton in its sample. This sequence joins TRBV28 and TRBJ2-5; D is perhaps TRBD2 (5 bases). Trimming stripped 10 bases from V and 5 bases from J, with 11 bases between. Germline values: CDR1 MDHEN, CDR2 SYDVKM. The CDR3 is 11 amino acids. The CDR3 nucleotides read TGTGCCACACTAGATGCGGAGACCCAGTACTTC. This codes for CATLDAETQYF. Full variable domain (remainder filled in from reference TRBV28 and TRBJ2-5): DVKVTQSSRYLVKRTGEKVFLECVQDMDHENMFWYRQDPGLGLRLIYFSYDVKMKEKGDIPEGYSVSREKKERFSLILESASTNQTSMYLCATLDAETQYFGPGTRLLVL.

This chain links TRBV5-1 with TRBJ2-1, with D unclear. The germline CDR1 and CDR2 sequences are SGHRS and YFSETQ. V lost 0 bases, J lost 9 bases, and 16 bases lay in between. The CDR3 totals 15 residues. The CDR3 loop is CASSLALGPVGEQFF. DNA for the CDR3: TGCGCCAGCAGCTTGGCCTTGGGCCCGGTGGGTGAGCAGTTCTTC.

The chain links TRBV25-1 to TRBJ2-3; TRBD2 might be the D (5 bases). V was cut by 4 bases and J by 8 bases, with 16 bases left in between. Germline V lookup: CDR1 MGHDK, CDR2 SYGVNS. CDR3 length: 14 amino acids. CDR3 protein: CASSGKPRRTTQYF. The CDR3, as DNA: TGTGCCAGCAGTGGAAAGCCCAGGAGGACTACGCAGTATTTT.

The V and J genes are TRBV19 and TRBJ1-5, with 9 bases matching TRBD1. Germline trimming cut 9 bases from V and 7 bases from J; bases unmatched to any gene: 7. The length of the CDR3 is 13 residues. Germline CDR1 and CDR2: LNHDA and SQIVND (reference sequence). The CDR3: CASRDRARQPQHF. For the CDR3, the DNA is TGTGCCAGCCGGGACAGGGCCCGACAGCCCCAGCATTTT. The variable domain in full, with the rest retrieved from reference TRBV19 and TRBJ1-5, is DGGITQSPKYLFRKEGQNVTLSCEQNLNHDAMYWYRQDPGQGLRLIYYSQIVNDFQKGDIAEGYSVSREKKESFPLTVTSAQKNPTAFYLCASRDRARQPQHFGDGTRLSIL.

The chain employs TRBV24-1 and TRBJ2-3, with 13 bases that match TRBD2. The CDR3 totals 17 residues. Per germline, CDR1 KGHDR and CDR2 SFDVKD. Trimming removed 3 bases from V and 9 bases from J; junction bases left unmatched: 11. CDR3 sequence reads: CATSDHGTSGAAATQYF. The CDR3 DNA is TGTGCCACCAGTGATCACGGGACTAGCGGGGCGGCCGCAACGCAGTATTTT.

The gene calls are TRBV5-1 and TRBJ1-3, with TRBD1 matching 7 bases. With 0 bases clipped from V and 6 bases from J, the junction kept 6 bases outside the gene matches. The CDR3 runs 15 residues. The germline gives CDR1 SGHRS, CDR2 YFSETQ. The CDR3 reads CASSLAGGGENTIYF. In DNA form, the CDR3 reads TGCGCCAGCAGCTTGGCCGGAGGGGGCGAAAACACCATATATTTT.

V usage is TRBV6-5 and J usage is TRBJ2-1, with TRBD2 matching 7 bases. The V segment lost 6 bases and the J segment 12 bases; nucleotides outside the gene matches: 14. This CDR3 region has 14 residues. Germline V gene data show CDR1 as MNHEY and CDR2 as SVGAGI. Here the CDR3 reads CASRRRERGLGQFF. CDR3 DNA sequence: TGTGCCAGCAGGCGGCGGGAGAGGGGCCTCGGGCAGTTCTTC.

This chain connects TRBV25-1 to TRBJ1-2, with no clear D. From germline, CDR1 is MGHDK and CDR2 SYGVNS. The V gene lost 1 base and the J gene lost 2 bases, with 8 bases spanning the gap. The CDR3 runs to 14 residues. Written as DNA, the CDR3 is TGTGCCAGCAGTGAATTAGCTCCGAACTATGGCTACACCTTC. It translates to CASSELAPNYGYTF.

The chain has TRBV5-1 and TRBJ1-4; D remains unclear. The ends were cut back, 4 bases at V and 6 bases at J, with 10 bases in the middle. The length of the CDR3 is 13 residues. The germline gives CDR1 SGHRS, CDR2 YFSETQ. The CDR3: CASSTTGHEKLFF. The CDR3 nucleotides read TGCGCCAGCAGCACCACCGGCCATGAAAAACTGTTTTTT.

Comments on this clone: This same CDR3 is encoded by further DNA sequences in the sample. CDR3 nucleotides: TGTGCCAGTAGGGACAGGGAGAACACTGAAGCTTTCTTT. Translated, it gives CASRDRENTEAFF. The chain carries TRBV19 and TRBJ1-1, with 8 nucleotides matching TRBD1. Trimming removed 6 bases from V and 1 base from J; junction bases left unmatched: 1. This CDR3 is built from 13 residues. Germline-derived CDR1 and CDR2 are LNHDA and SQIVND (reference sequence).

This clone has only one observation. J is TRBJ1-5 and V is TRBV28; TRBD1 matches 8 bases. The germline V gene encodes CDR1 MDHEN and CDR2 SYDVKM. This CDR3 is 15 amino acids long. V was pared by 5 bases and J by 1 base, with 4 bases of the junction left unmatched. CDR3 in DNA: TGTGCCAGCAGTGGCAGGGGGCCGAGCAATCAGCCCCAGCATTTT. The encoded protein is CASSGRGPSNQPQHF.

The chain carries TRBV10-3 and TRBJ1-3; the match to TRBD1 covers 7 bases. Germline-derived CDR1 and CDR2 are ENHRY and SYGVKD. Trimming at V came to 0 bases and at J to 4 bases, leaving 0 bases not matched to a gene. CDR3 length: 14 amino acids. CDR3 protein: CAISESTGGNTIYF. Written as DNA, the CDR3 is TGTGCCATCAGTGAGTCGACAGGGGGAAACACCATATATTTT.

This chain uses TRBV5-5 with TRBJ1-4; 10 nucleotides agree with TRBD1. With V trimmed by 0 bases and J by 2 bases, 4 bases remained unmatched. CDR1 is SGHKS and CDR2 is YYEKEE in the germline V gene (reference sequence). The CDR3 totals 17 residues. The CDR3 coding sequence is TGTGCCAGCAGCTTGGGGGACAGGGGTAGCACTAATGAAAAACTGTTTTTT. It encodes CASSLGDRGSTNEKLFF.

This clone was picked up one time. The chain links TRBV10-3 to TRBJ1-1; D gene ambiguous. Germline V lookup: CDR1 ENHRY, CDR2 SYGVKD. This CDR3 spans 13 amino acids. Trimming shortened V by 2 bases and J by 7 bases, and 11 bases separated the two germline ends. The CDR3 loop is CAISERTEGEAFF. Here the CDR3 DNA reads TGTGCCATCAGTGAGAGGACCGAAGGTGAAGCTTTCTTT.

V and J are TRBV9 and TRBJ2-1, with 7 positions matching TRBD2. Germline loops: CDR1 SGDLS, CDR2 YYNGEE. V lost 4 bases, J lost 3 bases, and 7 bases stayed unmatched. This CDR3 comprises 15 residues. Here the CDR3 DNA reads TGTGCCAGCAGCCAGACCGGGACTAACTACAATGAGCAGTTCTTC. Amino acid sequence: CASSQTGTNYNEQFF.

About this clone itself: The same CDR3 also results from other DNA sequences found in this sample. This chain joins TRBV7-9 and TRBJ2-2; 9 bases align to TRBD1. Trimming removed 6 bases from V and 11 bases from J; junction bases left unmatched: 10. In germline, CDR1 is SEHNR, CDR2 FQNEAQ (reference sequence). CDR3 length: 14 residues. The CDR3 bases are TGTGCCAGCAGGAAACAGGGGGCGTACGGAGAGCTGTTTTTT. Residues: CASRKQGAYGELFF.

The chain couples TRBV7-3 to TRBJ2-1, with a possible D match to TRBD1 (6 bases). The CDR3 is 15 amino acids. V lost 2 bases and J 3 bases, leaving 11 bases between the germline ends. Germline loops: CDR1 SGHTA, CDR2 FQGTGA. CDR3 in DNA: TGTGCCAGCAGCTTATCAGGGGCGGACTACAATGAGCAGTTCTTC. Encoded protein: CASSLSGADYNEQFF.

The chain uses TRBV10-3 and TRBJ1-1; unclear D gene. The V gene's germline CDR1 is ENHRY and CDR2 SYGVKD. This CDR3 contains 11 residues. Trimming took 10 bases from V and 1 from J, leaving 7 bases between them. The CDR3 here is CATKGNTEAFF. DNA of the CDR3: TGTGCCACGAAGGGGAACACTGAAGCTTTCTTT.

The chain recombines TRBV21-1 with TRBJ1-3. TRBV21-1 is a known pseudogene. The CDR3 has 16 amino acids. The CDR3 nucleotides read TGTGCCAGCAGCAAAGACGGGGTTCGCTCTGGAAACACCATATATTTT. It translates to CASSKDGVRSGNTIYF.

This clone was counted between two and nine times. This chain uses TRBV19 with TRBJ1-3, with 10 bases identical to TRBD1. V was pared by 7 bases and J by 4 bases, with 10 bases of the junction left unmatched. CDR3 length: 16 amino acids. Germline V gives CDR1 LNHDA, CDR2 SQIVND (reference sequence). The CDR3 loop reads CASNRPDRGLGNTIYF. CDR3 nucleotide sequence: TGTGCCAGTAACAGACCCGACAGGGGGCTCGGAAACACCATATATTTT.

The CDR3 spells CASRNRGYEQYF. Here the CDR3 DNA reads TGTGCCAGCAGAAATAGAGGCTACGAGCAGTACTTC. V is TRBV28 and J is TRBJ2-7; D gene unclear. The CDR3 loop spans 12 amino acids. V lost 6 bases, J lost 3 bases, and 9 bases lay in between. The V gene's germline CDR1 is MDHEN and CDR2 SYDVKM.